This T cell receptor beta chain was captured in a study of blood T cell repertoires in COVID-19. On the study more broadly: Some COVID-19 samples were acute and others convalescent; all came from the United States, Italy and Spain.

Per the study methods: Reference gene primer amplification gave estimated nucleated cell counts. TCRdb keeps only in-frame clones here, not all; method: immunoSEQ multiplex PCR. The V and J calls and clone size are taken from that table; D and trimming were inferred from the DNA. Of some 180,000 clones in the sample, more than 75% were seen once. After removal of 4 bases from V and 9 bases from J, the junction contained 7 bases not matched to a gene. CDR1 is SGHTS and CDR2 is YDEGEE in the germline V gene. CDR3 length: 15 amino acids. The source material was peripheral blood. The clonotype comes from a woman between 50 and 59 years old with active or convalescent COVID-19. The chain couples TRBV5-8 to TRBJ1-6; 10 positions agree with TRBD1. CDR3 bases: TGTGCCAGCAGCCCCGACAGGGGGCGCGTTTCACCCCTCCACTTT. Its protein is CASSPDRGRVSPLHF.